The rows below give T cell receptor beta chains drawn from one sample of a study of low-dose radiotherapy and immunotherapy resistance in tumors. TCRdb recomputed calls from the reads with MiXCR, one row per CDR3 protein. The sample has around 83,000 distinct CDR3 sequences, under 20% seen once. The material was PBMCs, obtained before treatment. These receptors were collected from a male donor with prostate cancer. The CDR3 runs from the conserved cysteine through the conserved F or W. A D gene is named only where the DNA matches it firmly. Size is omitted from some rows. Given values are once, few, many or a class for expanded clones.

V gene,D gene,clone size,J gene,CDR3 DNA,CDR3 protein
TRBV27,-,many,TRBJ1-5,TGTGCCAGCAGTTTTCGGTCAGGGGCAGGTCAGCCCCAGCATTTT,CASSFRSGAGQPQHF
TRBV9,-,-,TRBJ2-1,TGTGCCAGCAGCGTAGTAAGCGGAGGAGGGGGTGAGCAGTTCTTC,CASSVVSGGGGEQFF
TRBV6-4,-,-,TRBJ2-3,TGTGCCAGCAGCCTAGCGAGAGTCGCAGATACGCAGTATTTT,CASSLARVADTQYF
TRBV12-3/TRBV12-4,-,many,TRBJ2-1,TGTGCCAGCAGTTTAGCAGCGGGTGCCCTTGACTCCTACAATGAGCAGTTCTTC,CASSLAAGALDSYNEQFF
TRBV6-5,TRBD1,many,TRBJ2-1,TGTGCCAGCCTAAAAACCACAGGGGGCTTTACCTACAATGAGCAGTTCTTC,CASLKTTGGFTYNEQFF
TRBV20-1,-,many,TRBJ2-3,TGCAGTGCTAGGCAGGGACTCTTGGCAGATACGCAGTATTTT,CSARQGLLADTQYF
TRBV11-2,-,many,TRBJ1-1,TGTGCCAGCGGCAGGGGATCCACTGAAGCTTTCTTT,CASGRGSTEAFF
TRBV11-3,TRBD1,many,TRBJ2-7,TGTGCCAGCAGCCCAGGTCAGGGGGCATCCTACGAGCAGTACTTC,CASSPGQGASYEQYF
TRBV5-1,-,many,TRBJ1-2,TGCGCCAGCAGCTTGGTAGCAGGCTATGGCTACACCTTC,CASSLVAGYGYTF
TRBV4-1,-,-,TRBJ1-1,TGCGCCAGCAGCCAAGATAGGACGGGGAACACTGAAGCTTTCTTT,CASSQDRTGNTEAFF
TRBV5-1,-,-,TRBJ1-6,TGCGCCAGCAGCTTGGCGGCAGGGGAATCCTATAATTCACCCCTCCACTTT,CASSLAAGESYNSPLHF
TRBV5-1,TRBD2,many,TRBJ2-1,TGCGCCAGCAGCTTGGGACTAGCGGAGCAGTTCTTC,CASSLGLAEQFF
TRBV12-3/TRBV12-4,-,many,TRBJ2-6,TGTGCCAGTCTCGGAGGTGCGTTCGGGAGCTCTGGGGCCAACGTCCTGACTTTC,CASLGGAFGSSGANVLTF
TRBV4-3,-,few,TRBJ1-4,TGCGCCAGCAGCCAAGATTCATCTTCTGTCGGGCTCCGCGAAAAACTGTTTTTT,CASSQDSSSVGLREKLFF
TRBV7-8,TRBD1,many,TRBJ1-1,TGTGCCAGCAGCGCCCGGGACAGGGGTTCTAACACTGAAGCTTTCTTT,CASSARDRGSNTEAFF
TRBV2,TRBD2,many,TRBJ2-1,TGTGCCAGCAGTCTAGCGGGAGTCTCGGGGTCTGAGCAGTTCTTC,CASSLAGVSGSEQFF
TRBV12-3/TRBV12-4,TRBD2,many,TRBJ2-1,TGTGCCAGCAGTCACGGCACTAGCGGGGGAACCTACAATGAGCAGTTCTTC,CASSHGTSGGTYNEQFF
TRBV10-3,-,many,TRBJ2-2,TGTGCCATCAGTGAGCTGTTGGAGGAGGGGACGAACACCGGGGAGCTGTTTTTT,CAISELLEEGTNTGELFF
TRBV4-3,-,many,TRBJ1-3,TGCGCCAGCAGCCCCGGAGGATTTGGAAACACCATATATTTT,CASSPGGFGNTIYF
TRBV6-2/TRBV6-3,TRBD1,many,TRBJ2-7,TGTGCCAGCAATGGACAGGGCTTCTACGAGCAGTACTTC,CASNGQGFYEQYF
TRBV5-1,TRBD1,many,TRBJ2-6,TGCGCCAGCAGCTTTTCAGCAGGGGGCTCTGGGGCCAACGTCCTGACTTTC,CASSFSAGGSGANVLTF
TRBV6-5,TRBD1,once,TRBJ2-2,TGTGCCAGCACGCAAACCGGGACAGCATACACCGGGGAGCTGTTTTTT,CASTQTGTAYTGELFF
TRBV2,TRBD2,many,TRBJ2-2,TGTGCCAGCAGTGAAGCCAGACTAGCGGCAACCGGGGAGCTGTTTTTT,CASSEARLAATGELFF
TRBV6-5,-,many,TRBJ1-5,TGTGCCAGCACAAATAGCAATCAGCCCCAGCATTTT,CASTNSNQPQHF